A single sample gave rise to the 23 T cell receptor beta chains below, sequenced in a study of cytomegalovirus exposure and HLA in healthy donors (dated by TCRdb to the late 2010s). Library prep was done by the immunoSEQ multiplex PCR assay. TCRdb's version of the immuneACCESS table is confined to in-frame rearrangements and falls short of the full clone set. An unresolved V gene accounts for under half of the shortfall where checked; the remainder is of unknown origin. In this sample the table shows fewer than 350,000 clones, approximately 88% of which occur a single time. The ten largest make up approximately 0.94% of the sample. The specimen was PBMCs. The receptors stem from a woman under 30 in good health and CMV-seronegative.

The genes are TRBV19 and TRBJ2-1; 10 nucleotides agree with TRBD1. CDR1 LNHDA and CDR2 SQIVND come from the germline V gene (reference sequence). The V gene end was trimmed by 9 bases and the J gene end by 3 bases; junction bases not matched to a gene: 8. This CDR3 comprises 15 residues. CDR3 protein: CASEPGQGSYNEQFF. The CDR3 DNA reads TGTGCCAGCGAACCGGGACAGGGGAGCTACAATGAGCAGTTCTTC.

The chain carries TRBV2 and TRBJ2-1; 7 bases agree with TRBD1. The CDR3 loop spans 14 amino acids. V gave up 3 bases and J gave up 7 bases; unmatched junction bases: 6. Germline V gene sequence: CDR1 SNHLY, CDR2 FYNNEI. The CDR3 DNA sequence: TGTGCCAGCAGTGAGGTTAGGGGGCGAAATGAGCAGTTCTTC. Translation gives CASSEVRGRNEQFF.

The CDR3 loop is CAISEPGLAGGDEQYF. CDR3 DNA: TGTGCCATCAGTGAGCCGGGACTAGCGGGAGGAGATGAGCAGTACTTC. The chain links TRBV10-3 to TRBJ2-7, with 15 bases aligning to TRBD2. Germline CDR1 ENHRY, CDR2 SYGVKD. The CDR3 contains 16 residues. V lost 2 bases to trimming and J lost 7 bases; unmatched junction nucleotides: 6.

The genes are TRBV27 and TRBJ2-5, with 11 bases that match TRBD2. This CDR3 is built from 15 residues. The V segment lost 5 bases and the J segment 6 bases; nucleotides outside the gene matches: 8. Germline CDR1 is MNHEY and CDR2 is SMNVEV (reference sequence). CDR3 residues: CASSTSGSKQKTQYF. CDR3 in DNA: TGTGCCAGCAGTACTAGCGGGAGTAAGCAGAAGACCCAGTACTTC.

The chain employs TRBV10-1 and TRBJ2-1, with D maybe TRBD2 (6 bases). V was pared by 0 bases and J by 5 bases, with 17 bases between. Germline CDR1 and CDR2: WNHNN and SYGVQD (reference sequence). This CDR3 is built from 17 residues. The CDR3 bases are TGCGCCAGCAGTGAGTCCCACCGGGACGCGGGGAACAATGAGCAGTTCTTC. It encodes CASSESHRDAGNNEQFF.

The genes are TRBV30 and TRBJ2-7; 9 bases agree with TRBD1. Trimming at V came to 4 bases and at J to 7 bases, leaving 11 bases not matched to a gene. The CDR3 loop spans 14 amino acids. The V gene's germline CDR1 is GTSNPN and CDR2 SVGIG (reference sequence). In DNA form, the CDR3 reads TGTGCCTGGAACCGGGACAGGGTTGTGGGGGAGCAGTACTTC. Translation gives CAWNRDRVVGEQYF.

This clone was counted once. This chain joins TRBV28 and TRBJ2-3, with TRBD2 matching over 10 bases. Germline V gene data show CDR1 as MDHEN and CDR2 as SYDVKM. The CDR3 has 18 amino acids. J was trimmed by 2 bases and V by 6 bases; bases with no gene match: 14. CDR3 DNA sequence: TGTGCCAGCAGCTATGTAGCGGGAGGCCCCCGAAACACAGATACGCAGTATTTT. Encoded protein: CASSYVAGGPRNTDTQYF.

This clone was seen a handful of times. V is TRBV6-6 and J is TRBJ1-3; TRBD1 agrees at 8 bases. Germline trimming cut 5 bases from V and 0 bases from J; bases unmatched to any gene: 0. The CDR3 consists of 14 residues. Germline loops: CDR1 MNHNY, CDR2 SVGAGI (reference sequence). CDR3 protein: CASSQGASGNTIYF. The DNA for the CDR3 is TGTGCCAGCAGTCAGGGGGCCTCTGGAAACACCATATATTTT.

The V call is TRBV4-1, the J call TRBJ1-4; 8 bases fit TRBD1. The CDR3 length is 13 residues. V trimming: 4 bases; J trimming: 7 bases; junction bases outside the gene matches: 2. Germline V gene data show CDR1 as MGHRA and CDR2 as YSYEKL. The CDR3 region has the DNA TGCGCCAGCAGCCTTACAGGGGGTGAAAAACTGTTTTTT. It translates to CASSLTGGEKLFF.

CDR3 sequence (DNA): TGTGCCAGCAGTCTGGCTAGCGGGGGGACATACAATGAGCAGTTCTTC. This gives the protein CASSLASGGTYNEQFF. The chain couples TRBV5-4 to TRBJ2-1; 11 positions agree with TRBD2. Germline V lookup: CDR1 SGHNT, CDR2 YYREEE (reference sequence). With V trimmed by 5 bases and J by 4 bases, 8 bases remained unmatched. CDR3 length equals 16 residues.

This chain uses TRBV19 with TRBJ2-7; 11 bases agree with TRBD2. CDR3 length: 16 residues. V lost 3 bases and J lost 5; bases outside the gene matches: 9. Germline V gene lookup returns CDR1 LNHDA and CDR2 SQIVND (reference sequence). The CDR3 DNA is TGTGCCAGTAGTATTGGTCTAGCGGGAGGCATGGACGAGCAGTACTTC. Protein product: CASSIGLAGGMDEQYF. Variable domain in full (rest from reference TRBV19 and TRBJ2-7): DGGITQSPKYLFRKEGQNVTLSCEQNLNHDAMYWYRQDPGQGLRLIYYSQIVNDFQKGDIAEGYSVSREKKESFPLTVTSAQKNPTAFYLCASSIGLAGGMDEQYFGPGTRLTVT.

CDR3 coding DNA: TGTGCCAGCAGCCACAGATTCCAGGGATCAGTCACCGGGGAGCTGTTTTTT. Translated, it gives CASSHRFQGSVTGELFF. The rearrangement links TRBV7-2 to TRBJ2-2; a possible D gene is TRBD1 (5 bases). Germline V gene lookup returns CDR1 SGHTA and CDR2 FQGNSA. This CDR3 is built from 17 residues. Trimming left V 5 bases short and J 4 bases short, with 20 bases between.

The rearrangement links TRBV4-3 to TRBJ2-3, with TRBD1 as a possible D gene (5 bases). With 4 bases removed from V and 5 bases from J, the gap between germline ends came to 10 bases. The CDR3 has 13 amino acids. Germline V CDR1 and CDR2: LGHNA, YSLEER. The DNA for the CDR3 is TGCGCCAGCAGCCTAAGACAGAAAGATACGCAGTATTTT. Residues: CASSLRQKDTQYF.

The V gene is TRBV29-1, the J gene TRBJ2-2; tentative D call: TRBD1 (5 bases). Germline lookup yields CDR1 SQVTM and CDR2 ANQGSEA. The CDR3 has 14 residues. The V end was cut by 7 bases, the J end by 3 bases, with 15 bases between. CDR3 DNA: TGCAGCGCCATGGGGCAGGGCCACACCGGGGAGCTGTTTTTT. Its protein is CSAMGQGHTGELFF.

CDR3 DNA sequence: TGTGCCAGTAGTATTTTCGGGGGGGGAACTGAAGCTTTCTTT. Translated, it gives CASSIFGGGTEAFF. The chain uses TRBV19 and TRBJ1-1; weak D call: TRBD1 (5 bases). The CDR3 is 14 residues long. Germline CDR1 LNHDA, CDR2 SQIVND (reference sequence). Deletions cut 3 bases from V and 5 bases from J, with 13 bases between.

V and J are TRBV7-9 and TRBJ1-3; D remains ambiguous. Germline CDR1 SEHNR, CDR2 FQNEAQ (reference sequence). V dropped 4 bases and J dropped 4 bases, with 5 bases sitting between them. The CDR3 is made up of 12 amino acids. This CDR3 is CASSSQGNTIYF. The CDR3 nucleotides are TGTGCCAGCAGCTCACAGGGAAACACCATATATTTT.

J is TRBJ2-1 and V is TRBV25-1; 8 nucleotides align to TRBD2. This CDR3 comprises 16 residues. Germline CDR1 is MGHDK and CDR2 is SYGVNS. The V gene end was trimmed by 7 bases and the J gene end by 3 bases; junction bases not matched to a gene: 11. CDR3 loop: CASNRTPAGDYNEQFF. The CDR3 bases are TGTGCCAGCAACCGAACCCCAGCGGGAGACTACAATGAGCAGTTCTTC.

The CDR3 region is CSVGRTGGNTEAFF. In nucleotides, the CDR3 is TGCAGCGTCGGTAGGACAGGGGGGAACACTGAAGCTTTCTTT. The V gene is TRBV29-1, the J gene TRBJ1-1; 10 positions agree with TRBD1. V dropped 6 bases and J dropped 1; count of bases not matched to a gene: 5. Germline lookup yields CDR1 SQVTM and CDR2 ANQGSEA. The CDR3 has 14 residues.

This chain connects TRBV6-6 to TRBJ2-7, with 11 bases identical to TRBD1. There are 13 residues in the CDR3. The J segment lost 7 bases and the V segment lost 6 bases, leaving 5 bases of the junction unmatched. Germline values: CDR1 MNHNY, CDR2 SVGAGI (reference sequence). The CDR3 sequence: CASSGQGAGEQYF. Here the CDR3 DNA reads TGTGCCAGCAGCGGACAGGGGGCGGGGGAGCAGTACTTC.

V and J are TRBV6-5 and TRBJ2-7; D unclear. Trimming shortened V by 6 bases and J by 8 bases, and 11 bases separated the two germline ends. This CDR3 is 11 amino acids long. Germline loops: CDR1 MNHEY, CDR2 SVGAGI. CDR3 sequence reads: CASSRGTKQYF. CDR3 DNA sequence: TGTGCCAGCAGCCGAGGTACTAAGCAGTACTTC.

Written as DNA, the CDR3 is TGTGCCAGCAGCGCGTCTATGGCTAGCGGAAACCGCCTAAGCTACAATGAGCAGTTCTTC. It translates to CASSASMASGNRLSYNEQFF. The chain links TRBV7-3 to TRBJ2-1; 7 positions agree with TRBD2. Germline V gene data show CDR1 as SGHTA and CDR2 as FQGTGA. CDR3 length: 20 amino acids. J gave up 3 bases and V 5 bases, and 22 bases lay outside the gene matches.

The J gene is TRBJ1-2, the V gene TRBV6-5, with TRBD1 matching 8 bases. Trimming cost V 5 bases and J 3 bases; bases outside gene matches: 2. The CDR3 consists of 13 residues. Germline values: CDR1 MNHEY, CDR2 SVGAGI. CDR3 protein: CASSRGQDYGYTF. The CDR3 DNA follows: TGTGCCAGCAGTAGGGGACAGGACTATGGCTACACCTTC.

This clone was counted a single time. Compared with germline, one end of the junction differs, possibly owing to a read error. The rearrangement uses TRBV2 and TRBJ2-2; 10 bases align to TRBD2. Per germline, CDR1 SNHLY and CDR2 FYNNEI. The CDR3 totals 15 residues. CDR3 sequence: CASRVGLADTGELFF. The CDR3 region has the DNA TGTGCCAGCAGGGTAGGACTAGCGGACACTGGGGAGCTGTTTTTT.